The source of this T cell receptor beta chain is a study of blood T cells in healthy people across ages. Trimming left V 3 bases short and J 2 bases short, with 13 bases between. The CDR3 runs to 15 residues. Germline CDR1 MRHNA, CDR2 SNTAGT. With a J-beta primer mix and a sample-barcoded 5' primer, a second PCR ran about 7 to 12 cycles. Each CDR3 protein gets one entry after TCRdb re-called the 5' RACE reads with MiXCR. The sample records about 1.8 million distinct CDR3 sequences, 49% being singletons. The chain joins TRBV6-4 to TRBJ1-2; weak D call: TRBD1 (6 bases). The sequence was collected from a woman in her thirties or forties in good health. What was sequenced was blood. The CDR3 sequence: CASSERVGTNYGYTF. As DNA, the CDR3 is TGTGCCAGCAGTGAACGAGTCGGGACAAACTATGGCTACACCTTC.